A single sample is the source of the 28 T cell receptor beta chains below, sequenced in a study of response to subunit inactivated influenza vaccine. MiXCR was run by TCRdb on the RT-PCR reads, yielding one entry per CDR3 protein. The sample lists 800,000 or so distinct CDR3 sequences; 21% were seen once. The sequenced sample was PBMCs from blood, obtained more than 4 days after vaccination. The receptors come from a man aged 45-65 years who received an inactivated influenza vaccine.

This rearrangement joins TRBV29-1 to TRBJ2-1; 9 bases align to TRBD2. Germline V CDR1 and CDR2: SQVTM, ANQGSEA. The CDR3 covers 14 residues. J gave up 9 bases and V 3 bases, and 9 bases lay outside the gene matches. DNA of the CDR3: TGCAGCGTTGAGGGCGCGGGAGGGCAGAGTGAGCAGTTCTTC. Amino acids: CSVEGAGGQSEQFF.

This chain joins TRBV20-1 and TRBJ2-7; D is unclear. The CDR3 consists of 13 residues. Deletions cut 5 bases from V and 2 bases from J, with 13 bases between. The V gene's germline CDR1 is DFQATT and CDR2 SNEGSKA (reference sequence). The CDR3 region has the DNA TGCAGTGCTCCGGACGGAAAAGCCTACGAGCAGTACTTC. Its translation: CSAPDGKAYEQYF.

In its sample, this clonotype was seen a few times. The chain links TRBV5-4 to TRBJ2-7; weak D call: TRBD1 (5 bases). V dropped 6 bases and J dropped 2 bases, with 15 bases sitting between them. The V gene's germline CDR1 is SGHNT and CDR2 YYREEE (reference sequence). The CDR3 loop spans 14 amino acids. This CDR3 is CASTSDDRTYEQYF. The DNA of the CDR3 is TGTGCCAGCACCAGTGACGACAGAACCTACGAGCAGTACTTC.

This clonotype was picked up a small number of times. The V gene is TRBV27, the J gene TRBJ2-1; 12 nucleotides agree with TRBD2. The CDR3 extends over 15 amino acids. The germline CDR1 and CDR2 sequences are MNHEY and SMNVEV (reference sequence). J was trimmed by 5 bases and V by 3 bases; bases with no gene match: 2. The CDR3 reads CASSFLAGGHNEQFF. DNA of the CDR3: TGTGCCAGCAGTTTTCTAGCGGGAGGGCACAATGAGCAGTTCTTC.

This clonotype has only a few counts. The CDR3 bases are TGCAGCGTTGGTTGGGTGATGGCCACTGAAGCTTTCTTT. Protein sequence: CSVGWVMATEAFF. The V call is TRBV29-1, the J call TRBJ1-1; D gene unclear. Germline values: CDR1 SQVTM, CDR2 ANQGSEA. Trimming stripped 4 bases from V and 4 bases from J, with 13 bases between. The CDR3 has 13 amino acids.

The genes are TRBV5-5 and TRBJ2-5; 9 bases map to TRBD2. Germline lookup yields CDR1 SGHKS and CDR2 YYEKEE (reference sequence). The J segment lost 5 bases and the V segment lost 0 bases, leaving 5 bases of the junction unmatched. This CDR3 is 15 amino acids long. Here the CDR3 reads CASSLGLAVVETQYF. In nucleotides, the CDR3 is TGTGCCAGCAGCTTGGGACTAGCGGTGGTGGAGACCCAGTACTTC. Supplemented by reference TRBV5-5 and TRBJ2-5, the full variable domain reads DAGVTQSPTHLIKTRGQQVTLRCSPISGHKSVSWYQQVLGQGPQFIFQYYEKEERGRGNFPDRFSARQFPNYSSELNVNALLLGDSALYLCASSLGLAVVETQYFGPGTRLLVL.

The J gene is TRBJ1-4, the V gene TRBV20-1; 7 bases are a match to TRBD1. CDR1 and CDR2 from the germline V gene are DFQATT and SNEGSKA (reference sequence). The CDR3 length is 13 residues. After removal of 3 bases from V and 6 bases from J, the junction contained 4 bases not matched to a gene. The CDR3 bases are TGCAGTGCTAGCCCAGGGGGACATGAAAAACTGTTTTTT. It encodes CSASPGGHEKLFF.

V is TRBV20-1 and J is TRBJ2-1; TRBD2 is a possible D gene (5 bases). Germline values: CDR1 DFQATT, CDR2 SNEGSKA (reference sequence). The CDR3 has 15 amino acids. The V and J ends lost 6 bases and 4 bases respectively, with 19 bases between them. CDR3 region: CSARRRGGVYNEQFF. In DNA, the CDR3 is TGCAGTGCCAGGCGGCGCGGAGGCGTGTACAATGAGCAGTTCTTC.

V is TRBV11-3 and J is TRBJ2-7; the match to TRBD1 covers 10 bases. Germline V lookup: CDR1 SGHNT, CDR2 YENEEA. The CDR3 has 15 amino acids. V lost 3 bases to trimming and J lost 4 bases; unmatched junction nucleotides: 6. The CDR3 sequence is CASSFRGGQGYEQYF. CDR3 in DNA: TGTGCCAGCAGCTTCAGGGGGGGACAGGGGTACGAGCAGTACTTC.

The chain combines TRBV20-1 with TRBJ1-6; no clear D. Between the trimmed V and J ends, which lost 3 bases and 8 bases, there was a span of 14 bases. Germline-derived CDR1 and CDR2 are DFQATT and SNEGSKA (reference sequence). This CDR3 is 14 amino acids long. The CDR3 sequence is CSARVQVLDSPLHF. The CDR3 bases are TGCAGTGCTAGGGTCCAGGTTCTGGATTCACCCCTCCACTTT.

This clonotype has more than one count but fewer than ten. This sequence joins TRBV7-9 and TRBJ2-2, with a tentative D call TRBD2 (5 bases). This CDR3 region has 17 residues. Trimming removed 1 base from V and 4 bases from J, with 16 bases in between. CDR1 is SEHNR and CDR2 is FQNEAQ in the germline V gene (reference sequence). The CDR3 region has the DNA TGTGCCAGCAGCTTAGACGAGCGGAGGCGATCCACCGGGGAGCTGTTTTTT. This sequence encodes CASSLDERRRSTGELFF. Using reference TRBV7-9 and TRBJ2-2 for the parts outside the CDR3, the full variable domain is DTGVSQNPRHKITKRGQNVTFRCDPISEHNRLYWYRQTLGQGPEFLTYFQNEAQLEKSRLLSDRFSAERPKGSFSTLEIQRTEQGDSAMYLCASSLDERRRSTGELFFGEGSRLTVL.

CDR3 sequence: CASSEAGQGGTDTQYF. CDR3 sequence (DNA): TGTGCCAGCAGTGAAGCCGGACAGGGAGGGACAGATACGCAGTATTTT. The J gene is TRBJ2-3, the V gene TRBV2; maybe TRBD1 (8 bases). This CDR3 contains 16 residues. Trimming shortened V by 0 bases and J by 3 bases, and 13 bases separated the two germline ends. The germline CDR1 and CDR2 sequences are SNHLY and FYNNEI.

The rearrangement links TRBV12-3 or TRBV12-4 to TRBJ2-7; D assignment may be TRBD1 or TRBD2 (6 bases each). The CDR3 totals 15 residues. V was shortened by 2 bases and J by 0 bases, with 11 bases between the two germline ends. The CDR3 coding sequence is TGTGCCAGCAGTTTAAAGGAGGGGGGCTCCTACGAGCAGTACTTC. It translates to CASSLKEGGSYEQYF.

DNA for the CDR3: TGTGCCAGCAGTTACTCGAATAAAGCGGACTACACCGGGGAGCTGTTTTTT. It is translated as CASSYSNKADYTGELFF. The rearrangement uses TRBV6-2 or TRBV6-3 and TRBJ2-2, with a tentative D call TRBD2 (5 bases). This CDR3 is 17 amino acids long. Germline-derived CDR1 and CDR2 are MNHEY and SVGEGT. Trimming cost V 0 bases and J 3 bases, with 14 bases left between them.

This clonotype appeared a few times. The chain links TRBV5-1 to TRBJ1-1, with a tentative D call TRBD1 (6 bases). Germline V lookup: CDR1 SGHRS, CDR2 YFSETQ. Trimming stripped 4 bases from V and 1 base from J, with 11 bases between. CDR3 length: 14 residues. The CDR3 protein is CASSGDTGNTEAFF. CDR3 DNA sequence: TGCGCCAGCAGCGGGGACACAGGGAACACTGAAGCTTTCTTT. Based on the CDR3 plus reference TRBV5-1 and TRBJ1-1, the full variable domain is KAGVTQTPRYLIKTRGQQVTLSCSPISGHRSVSWYQQTPGQGLQFLFEYFSETQRNKGNFPGRFSGRQFSNSRSEMNVSTLELGDSALYLCASSGDTGNTEAFFGQGTRLTVV.

The CDR3, as DNA: TGCAGTGCTGTCTATAGCTCCAAAGAGACCCAGTACTTC. Its translation is CSAVYSSKETQYF. The chain couples TRBV20-1 to TRBJ2-5; no clear D. Per germline, CDR1 DFQATT and CDR2 SNEGSKA (reference sequence). The V and J ends lost 5 bases and 3 bases respectively, with 13 bases between them. This CDR3 has 13 residues.

Many counts were recorded for this clonotype. V gene TRBV12-3 or TRBV12-4 combines with J gene TRBJ1-2; 10 bases match TRBD1. This CDR3 has 15 amino acids. The CDR3 is CTVATGGRRNYGYTF. The DNA for the CDR3 is TGTACTGTCGCGACAGGGGGCAGGAGAAACTATGGCTACACCTTC.

The V gene is TRBV28, the J gene TRBJ2-4; the D is unclear. This CDR3 spans 14 amino acids. The V end was cut by 8 bases, the J end by 3 bases, with 14 bases between. The V gene's germline CDR1 is MDHEN and CDR2 SYDVKM. In DNA form, the CDR3 reads TGTGCCAGCGATTCGCCACTAAGCAAAAACATTCAGTACTTC. Its protein is CASDSPLSKNIQYF.

There are a few counts of this clonotype. The V gene is TRBV7-9, the J gene TRBJ1-2; D is ambiguous. The V end was cut by 5 bases, the J end by 3 bases, with 13 bases between. The CDR3 extends over 14 amino acids. The germline V gene has CDR1 SEHNR and CDR2 FQNEAQ (reference sequence). The CDR3: CASSLRRSDYGYTF. CDR3 nucleotide sequence: TGTGCCAGCAGCCTGAGGAGGTCAGACTATGGCTACACCTTC.

The gene calls are TRBV7-6 and TRBJ2-7, with a weak D call TRBD1 (8 bases). The germline V gene has CDR1 SGHVS and CDR2 FNYEAQ. The length of the CDR3 is 15 residues. Trimming pared 0 bases from V and 1 base from J, leaving 10 bases between. The CDR3 DNA reads TGTGCCAGCAGCTTAGCACAGGGGGGGTCCTACGAGCAGTACTTC. Its translation: CASSLAQGGSYEQYF.

The V gene is TRBV30, the J gene TRBJ2-6; 7 positions match TRBD1. Germline-derived CDR1 and CDR2 are GTSNPN and SVGIG (reference sequence). CDR3 length: 15 amino acids. Germline trimming cut 2 bases from V and 0 bases from J; bases unmatched to any gene: 1. The CDR3 loop is CAWSRDSSGANVLTF. CDR3 DNA sequence: TGTGCCTGGAGTCGGGACAGCTCTGGGGCCAACGTCCTGACTTTC.

This clonotype was detected only a few times. The rearrangement joins TRBV6-5 to TRBJ1-1; 7 bases map to TRBD1. CDR1 and CDR2 (germline): MNHEY, SVGAGI. The CDR3 extends over 15 amino acids. V was pared by 0 bases and J by 3 bases, with 4 bases of the junction left unmatched. The CDR3: CASSYSTGTDTEAFF. The CDR3 DNA is TGTGCCAGCAGTTACTCGACCGGGACAGACACTGAAGCTTTCTTT.

By its share, this clonotype is medium-sized. The chain uses TRBV20-1 and TRBJ1-2; D not resolved. V was clipped by 3 bases and J by 2 bases, with 7 bases between them. The germline V gene has CDR1 DFQATT and CDR2 SNEGSKA (reference sequence). This CDR3 region has 12 residues. The CDR3 here is CSASRGNYGYTF. The CDR3 DNA reads as TGCAGTGCTAGTCGTGGGAACTATGGCTACACCTTC.

This clonotype was detected only a few times. V is TRBV6-5 and J is TRBJ2-3; D uncertain. CDR3 length: 15 amino acids. V lost 3 bases and J 3 bases, leaving 13 bases between the germline ends. Germline CDR1 reads MNHEY; CDR2 reads SVGAGI. In nucleotides, the CDR3 is TGTGCCAGCAGTTATTACGGACCCGGGACAGATACGCAGTATTTT. Encoded protein: CASSYYGPGTDTQYF.

This clonotype was seen ten or more times. The chain uses TRBV4-2 and TRBJ2-7; D unresolved. With 0 bases removed from V and 3 bases from J, the gap between germline ends came to 12 bases. The CDR3 runs to 15 residues. Germline V gives CDR1 LGHNA, CDR2 YNFKEQ. CDR3 amino acids: CASSQEIHPNYEQYF. For the CDR3, the DNA is TGTGCCAGCAGCCAAGAAATACACCCCAACTACGAGCAGTACTTC.

The chain links TRBV7-2 to TRBJ1-1, with 8 bases fitting TRBD1. The length of the CDR3 is 17 residues. Germline V gene sequence: CDR1 SGHTA, CDR2 FQGNSA. Unmatched junction bases numbered 11, after V lost 5 bases and J lost 0 bases. In DNA, the CDR3 is TGTGCCAGCAGCCCATGGGGAATACAGGGGGTGAACACTGAAGCTTTCTTT. Protein product: CASSPWGIQGVNTEAFF.

The rearrangement links TRBV7-2 to TRBJ2-7, with D tentatively TRBD2 (5 bases). Germline values: CDR1 SGHTA, CDR2 FQGNSA. This CDR3 comprises 14 residues. V was shortened by 5 bases and J by 3 bases, with 14 bases between the two germline ends. The DNA for the CDR3 is TGTGCCAGCAGCCAATACACCCGGGGCTACGAGCAGTACTTC. The encoded protein is CASSQYTRGYEQYF.

The genes are TRBV7-3 and TRBJ2-1; 10 nucleotides match TRBD2. In germline, CDR1 is SGHTA, CDR2 FQGTGA. The CDR3 runs 13 residues. The V segment lost 8 bases and the J segment 10 bases; nucleotides outside the gene matches: 8. DNA of the CDR3: TGTGCCAGCGGAGCGGGAGGGCCGGGGGAGCAGTTCTTC. As protein: CASGAGGPGEQFF.